A single sample gave rise to the 3 T cell receptor beta chains below, sequenced in a study of OX40 agonist ivuxolimab in advanced cancers. The library was prepared using the immunoSEQ multiplex PCR assay. TCRdb obtained this table from immuneACCESS and retained in-frame rearrangements with V and J assigned. These tables miss some clones; where compared with another copy, unresolved V genes account for less than half of the shortfall, and the remainder is unexplained. The sample includes about 70,000 clones, with just over 85% observed a single time. The biggest ten clones account for 2.5% to 3% of the sample. The sample consisted of CD4+ or CD8+ T cells sorted from blood, taken in a trial of the OX40 agonist ivuxolimab. Receptor source: an adult with an advanced solid tumor such as melanoma, head and neck, liver or kidney cancer.

The chain employs TRBV2 and TRBJ2-7, with D hard to call. In germline, CDR1 is SNHLY, CDR2 FYNNEI. CDR3 length: 14 amino acids. The V gene lost 4 bases and the J gene lost 1 base, with 11 bases spanning the gap. DNA for the CDR3: TGTGCCAGCAGTGTAGGCGGTTCTTCCTACGAGCAGTACTTC. Amino acids: CASSVGGSSYEQYF.

J is TRBJ2-1 and V is TRBV4-2; 8 positions match TRBD1. This CDR3 comprises 15 residues. Germline CDR1 is LGHNA and CDR2 is YNFKEQ. V lost 1 base to trimming and J lost 4 bases; unmatched junction nucleotides: 3. The CDR3 DNA reads TGTGCCAGCAGCCAAGTCAGGGGGCAGTACAATGAGCAGTTCTTC. Amino acid sequence: CASSQVRGQYNEQFF.

The chain employs TRBV5-1 and TRBJ2-5, with 10 bases fitting TRBD2. This CDR3 spans 19 amino acids. Trimming cost V 0 bases and J 5 bases; bases outside gene matches: 16. The germline gives CDR1 SGHRS, CDR2 YFSETQ. CDR3 DNA: TGCGCCAGCAGCTTGGTGGCTAGCGGGAGCATAAGAGAGTGGGAGACCCAGTACTTC. It specifies CASSLVASGSIREWETQYF.